Listed here are 22 T cell receptor beta chains from one sample, sequenced in a study of T cell changes during pregnancy in multiple sclerosis. Assay used: immunoSEQ multiplex PCR; TCRdb lists only in-frame clones, some missing. The sample has roughly 80,000 clones, about 89% seen once. The sample in question was peripheral blood, obtained before pregnancy. All receptors come from a female donor with multiple sclerosis, enrolled in a pregnancy study.

The gene calls are TRBV10-1 and TRBJ2-5; TRBD2 matches 12 bases. Germline V lookup: CDR1 WNHNN, CDR2 SYGVQD (reference sequence). This CDR3 has 16 residues. V lost 0 bases, J lost 4 bases, and 3 bases stayed unmatched. The CDR3 coding sequence is TGCGCCAGCAGTGAGTCGCCTAGCGGGGGGGGAGAGACCCAGTACTTC. Translated, it gives CASSESPSGGGETQYF.

The DNA of the CDR3 is TGTGCCAGCAGCTTGGCCCGCGAGCAGTACTTC. Translated, it gives CASSLAREQYF. V and J are TRBV5-6 and TRBJ2-7; D ambiguous. This CDR3 comprises 11 residues. V was cut by 0 bases and J by 6 bases, with 4 bases left in between. Germline values: CDR1 SGHDT, CDR2 YYEEEE.

This clone was detected only a few times. The chain joins TRBV9 to TRBJ1-3, with 8 bases fitting TRBD1. The CDR3 sequence is 17 residues long. The junction had 12 bases not matched to a gene; V was cut back by 3 bases and J by 4 bases. Germline CDR1 SGDLS, CDR2 YYNGEE. The CDR3 nucleotides read TGTGCCAGCAGCGCCGGACAGGGACCTTTCGTGGGAAACACCATATATTTT. Translating it yields CASSAGQGPFVGNTIYF.

The chain is built from TRBV29-1 and TRBJ2-2; perhaps TRBD1 as D (6 bases). With 4 bases removed from V and 0 bases from J, the gap between germline ends came to 6 bases. The length of the CDR3 is 13 residues. Germline V lookup: CDR1 SQVTM, CDR2 ANQGSEA. CDR3 in DNA: TGCAGCGTTGGGACAGCGAACACCGGGGAGCTGTTTTTT. Protein product: CSVGTANTGELFF.

The chain couples TRBV5-4 to TRBJ2-3, with 12 bases identical to TRBD2. Trimming took 4 bases from V and 2 from J; bases not matched to a gene: 5. Germline CDR1 SGHNT, CDR2 YYREEE (reference sequence). This CDR3 contains 16 residues. CDR3 residues: CASSAGLAGHTDTQYF. The DNA for the CDR3 is TGTGCCAGCAGCGCAGGACTAGCGGGGCACACAGATACGCAGTATTTT.

This chain joins TRBV7-2 and TRBJ2-5; D is perhaps TRBD1 (6 bases). Trimming removed 1 base at V and 5 bases at J, with 17 bases between. Germline-derived CDR1 and CDR2 are SGHTA and FQGNSA. The CDR3 sequence is 16 residues long. CDR3 sequence: CASSLGRISRGETQYF. The CDR3 DNA is TGTGCCAGCAGCTTAGGGCGGATCTCAAGGGGGGAGACCCAGTACTTC. The full variable domain, with the rest looked up from reference TRBV7-2 and TRBJ2-5, is GAGVSQSPSNKVTEKGKDVELRCDPISGHTALYWYRQSLGQGLEFLIYFQGNSAPDKSGLPSDRFSAERTGGSVSTLTIQRTQQEDSAVYLCASSLGRISRGETQYFGPGTRLLVL.

The rearrangement links TRBV6-1 to TRBJ1-2; weak D call: TRBD1 (6 bases). CDR1 MNHNS and CDR2 SASEGT come from the germline V gene. This CDR3 comprises 12 residues. The V end lost 5 bases, the J end lost 4 bases, and 8 bases lay between the germline ends. The CDR3 coding sequence is TGTGCCAGCAGTCGGGACATCTATGGCTACACCTTC. Translating gives CASSRDIYGYTF.

This chain uses TRBV18 with TRBJ2-7, with TRBD1 matching 7 bases. The V segment lost 0 bases and the J segment 2 bases; nucleotides outside the gene matches: 1. Germline V lookup: CDR1 KGHSH, CDR2 LQKENI. This CDR3 has 14 amino acids. This chain's CDR3 is CASSPPGQPYEQYF. In DNA form, the CDR3 reads TGTGCCAGCTCACCACCGGGACAGCCCTACGAGCAGTACTTC.

The chain carries TRBV18 and TRBJ1-1, with D perhaps TRBD1 (6 bases). V lost 9 bases and J lost 0, with 11 bases in between. Looked up from germline, CDR1 is KGHSH and CDR2 is LQKENI. The CDR3 sequence is 13 residues long. The DNA for the CDR3 is TGTGCCAGTACCGGGACACTGAACACTGAAGCTTTCTTT. Its protein product is CASTGTLNTEAFF.

The chain is built from TRBV4-3 and TRBJ2-1; 15 bases line up with TRBD2. CDR1 is LGHNA, CDR2 YSLEER, per germline. Trimming cost V 4 bases and J 7 bases; bases outside gene matches: 14. The CDR3 totals 19 residues. Here the CDR3 DNA reads TGCGCCAGCAGCCTCCCCAAGTGGACTAGCGGGGGGGCCTTGAATGAGCAGTTCTTC. It codes for CASSLPKWTSGGALNEQFF.

This CDR3 reads CASSQEGGWNTEAFF. CDR3 DNA sequence: TGTGCCAGCAGTCAAGAAGGAGGATGGAACACTGAAGCTTTCTTT. The chain employs TRBV6-6 and TRBJ1-1; D gene uncertain. V was pared by 5 bases and J by 1 base, with 14 bases between. This CDR3 is built from 15 residues. CDR1 MNHNY and CDR2 SVGAGI come from the germline V gene (reference sequence).

This clone was recorded once. The chain couples TRBV11-2 to TRBJ2-7, with D unclear. Germline V CDR1 and CDR2: SGHAT, FQNNGV. V was cut by 5 bases and J by 6 bases, with 14 bases left in between. The CDR3 is 13 residues long. The CDR3 DNA reads as TGTGCCAGCAGCCCCCGTGAGGAGCGCGAGCAGTACTTC. Its protein product is CASSPREEREQYF.

The chain employs TRBV28 and TRBJ2-3; TRBD1 agrees at 9 bases. V was pared by 0 bases and J by 1 base, with 5 bases of the junction left unmatched. The CDR3 has 17 amino acids. In germline, CDR1 is MDHEN, CDR2 SYDVKM. The CDR3 sequence: CASSLWDRGVGTDTQYF. CDR3 bases: TGTGCCAGCAGTTTATGGGACAGGGGAGTTGGCACAGATACGCAGTATTTT. Looking up the rest from reference TRBV28 and TRBJ2-3 gives the full variable domain: DVKVTQSSRYLVKRTGEKVFLECVQDMDHENMFWYRQDPGLGLRLIYFSYDVKMKEKGDIPEGYSVSREKKERFSLILESASTNQTSMYLCASSLWDRGVGTDTQYFGPGTRLTVL.

The V gene is TRBV29-1, the J gene TRBJ2-5; TRBD2 matches 15 bases. The length of the CDR3 is 17 residues. Looked up from germline, CDR1 is SQVTM and CDR2 is ANQGSEA. The V and J ends lost 4 bases and 0 bases, in that order; junction bases with no gene match: 6. CDR3 residues: CSVVGGLAGGNQETQYF. In DNA form, the CDR3 reads TGCAGCGTTGTGGGGGGACTAGCGGGGGGTAACCAAGAGACCCAGTACTTC.

This clone was seen a few times. V usage is TRBV6-1 and J usage is TRBJ2-2, with D maybe TRBD1 (6 bases). The V and J ends lost 6 bases and 5 bases respectively, with 10 bases between them. CDR1 is MNHNS, CDR2 SASEGT, per germline. The CDR3 extends over 13 amino acids. This CDR3 reads CASSRQETGELFF. DNA for the CDR3: TGTGCCAGCAGCCGACAGGAGACCGGGGAGCTGTTTTTT.

This chain's CDR3 is CASSPTDRDRQPQHF. In DNA form, the CDR3 reads TGTGCCAGCAGTCCAACCGACAGGGACCGGCAGCCCCAGCATTTT. The chain recombines TRBV28 with TRBJ1-5; TRBD1 agrees at 7 bases. The CDR3 has 15 residues. The V gene's germline CDR1 is MDHEN and CDR2 SYDVKM. The junction had 11 bases not matched to a gene; V was cut back by 5 bases and J by 7 bases.

The rearrangement uses TRBV18 and TRBJ1-6; D call uncertain. From germline, CDR1 is KGHSH and CDR2 LQKENI. The ends were cut back, 3 bases at V and 2 bases at J, with 8 bases in the middle. This CDR3 region has 15 residues. CDR3 sequence reads: CASSPGGAYNSPLHF. CDR3 nucleotide sequence: TGTGCCAGCTCACCGGGCGGGGCCTATAATTCACCCCTCCACTTT.

CDR3 in DNA: TGTGCCAGCAGTTACGGACAGGGGGTAAATGAGCAGTTCTTC. Protein product: CASSYGQGVNEQFF. The genes are TRBV6-5 and TRBJ2-1; 10 bases fit TRBD1. Germline trimming cut 2 bases from V and 7 bases from J; bases unmatched to any gene: 2. Germline V gives CDR1 MNHEY, CDR2 SVGAGI. The CDR3 length is 14 residues.

This sequence joins TRBV28 and TRBJ1-5, with 8 bases matching TRBD1. The germline V gene encodes CDR1 MDHEN and CDR2 SYDVKM. This CDR3 contains 16 residues. The V gene end was trimmed by 4 bases and the J gene end by 3 bases; junction bases not matched to a gene: 8. CDR3 amino acids: CASSYRTGSINQPQHF. CDR3 DNA: TGTGCCAGCAGTTACCGGACAGGGTCTATCAATCAGCCCCAGCATTTT. The complete variable domain, with remaining parts taken from reference TRBV28 and TRBJ1-5, reads DVKVTQSSRYLVKRTGEKVFLECVQDMDHENMFWYRQDPGLGLRLIYFSYDVKMKEKGDIPEGYSVSREKKERFSLILESASTNQTSMYLCASSYRTGSINQPQHFGDGTRLSIL.

The chain uses TRBV28 and TRBJ2-5; 8 bases are shared with TRBD2. Germline CDR1 reads MDHEN; CDR2 reads SYDVKM. The CDR3 has 16 amino acids. V lost 3 bases to trimming and J lost 1 base; unmatched junction nucleotides: 7. This CDR3 is CASSFEAGGSQETQYF. CDR3 DNA: TGTGCCAGCAGTTTCGAGGCGGGGGGCTCCCAAGAGACCCAGTACTTC.

The V and J genes are TRBV18 and TRBJ2-7; 8 nucleotides match TRBD2. The V gene's germline CDR1 is KGHSH and CDR2 LQKENI. Trimming took 6 bases from V and 4 from J; bases not matched to a gene: 8. The CDR3 runs to 14 residues. The CDR3 sequence is CASSPGLAGYEQYF. CDR3 nucleotide sequence: TGTGCCAGCTCTCCCGGCCTAGCGGGTTACGAGCAGTACTTC.

This clone was seen a handful of times. The gene calls are TRBV7-2 and TRBJ2-7; TRBD2 agrees at 8 bases. V dropped 6 bases and J dropped 4; count of bases not matched to a gene: 11. CDR3 length equals 15 residues. Germline-derived CDR1 and CDR2 are SGHTA and FQGNSA. CDR3 sequence: CASSQSGGVVYEQYF. The CDR3 DNA reads as TGTGCCAGCAGTCAATCCGGGGGGGTAGTGTACGAGCAGTACTTC.